These 24 T cell receptor beta chains originate from one sample sequenced in a study of control samples from healthy donors and cancer patients. Libraries were prepared by immunoSEQ multiplex PCR; TCRdb keeps only in-frame clonotypes and omits some of them. In the table there are roughly 400,000 clones, around 90% of which are singletons. Sequenced input: PBMCs. The receptors come from a man in his forties with head and neck cancer.

V and J are TRBV6-5 and TRBJ2-1; D is ambiguous. The CDR3 spans 11 residues. Trimming stripped 5 bases from V and 7 bases from J, with 6 bases between. The germline V gene has CDR1 MNHEY and CDR2 SVGAGI. CDR3 DNA sequence: TGTGCCAGCAGTCGTACAAATGAGCAGTTCTTC. Amino acids: CASSRTNEQFF.

In its sample, this clone was seen a few times. The chain links TRBV4-1 to TRBJ1-2; 9 bases line up with TRBD1. The length of the CDR3 is 18 residues. The J segment lost 6 bases and the V segment lost 1 base, leaving 15 bases of the junction unmatched. CDR1 MGHRA and CDR2 YSYEKL come from the germline V gene. The CDR3 spells CASSQGSLWDREIDGYTF. Here the CDR3 DNA reads TGCGCCAGCAGCCAAGGGTCACTTTGGGACAGGGAGATTGATGGCTACACCTTC.

A few counts support this clone. This chain joins TRBV2 and TRBJ2-7, with TRBD1 as a possible D gene (6 bases). The germline CDR1 and CDR2 sequences are SNHLY and FYNNEI. This CDR3 region has 14 residues. Between the trimmed V and J ends, which lost 4 bases and 3 bases, there was a span of 13 bases. In DNA, the CDR3 is TGTGCCAGCAGTGCGGCAGGGACAATCTACGAGCAGTACTTC. It encodes CASSAAGTIYEQYF.

This clone appeared a single time. This chain connects TRBV28 to TRBJ1-2; D gene ambiguous. The CDR3 runs to 14 residues. The germline V gene encodes CDR1 MDHEN and CDR2 SYDVKM. V was trimmed by 3 bases and J by 4 bases, leaving 12 bases between them. In DNA form, the CDR3 reads TGTGCCAGCAGTTTTAAACCTGTGGCCTATGGCTACACCTTC. Translating it yields CASSFKPVAYGYTF.

The gene calls are TRBV7-6 and TRBJ1-1; no clear D gene. Trimming shortened V by 5 bases and J by 1 base, and 11 bases separated the two germline ends. CDR1 is SGHVS, CDR2 FNYEAQ, per germline. The CDR3 covers 14 residues. The CDR3 spells CASSLTPENTEAFF. The CDR3 DNA reads as TGTGCCAGCAGCCTGACCCCAGAGAACACTGAAGCTTTCTTT. The full variable domain, rest sourced from reference TRBV7-6 and TRBJ1-1, is GAGVSQSPRYKVTKRGQDVALRCDPISGHVSLYWYRQALGQGPEFLTYFNYEAQQDKSGLPNDRFSAERPEGSISTLTIQRTEQRDSAMYRCASSLTPENTEAFFGQGTRLTVV.

The chain recombines TRBV6-6 with TRBJ2-7, with 11 bases aligning to TRBD2. Germline V gives CDR1 MNHNY, CDR2 SVGAGI (reference sequence). Trimming took 2 bases from V and 7 from J; bases not matched to a gene: 7. This CDR3 spans 15 amino acids. Written as DNA, the CDR3 is TGTGCCAGCAGTTACGATAGCGGGAGGGCTTGGGAGCAGTACTTC. The encoded protein is CASSYDSGRAWEQYF.

V is TRBV28 and J is TRBJ1-5; D remains ambiguous. The CDR3 length is 16 residues. V was clipped by 8 bases and J by 7 bases, with 24 bases between them. Per germline, CDR1 MDHEN and CDR2 SYDVKM. CDR3 DNA sequence: TGTGCCAGCGTATCCCAGGCTGGACCGAGGATGCAGCCCCAGCATTTT. Encoded protein: CASVSQAGPRMQPQHF.

The chain employs TRBV7-2 and TRBJ2-3, with TRBD2 identical over 8 bases. Per germline, CDR1 SGHTA and CDR2 FQGNSA. The ends lost 3 bases at V and 4 bases at J; junction bases unmatched: 12. This CDR3 has 17 amino acids. CDR3 DNA sequence: TGTGCCAGCAGCTTGCCTGTCGCGGGGGGCCGGGCAGATACGCAGTATTTT. It specifies CASSLPVAGGRADTQYF. The whole variable domain, remainder taken from reference TRBV7-2 and TRBJ2-3, is GAGVSQSPSNKVTEKGKDVELRCDPISGHTALYWYRQSLGQGLEFLIYFQGNSAPDKSGLPSDRFSAERTGGSVSTLTIQRTQQEDSAVYLCASSLPVAGGRADTQYFGPGTRLTVL.

The rearrangement uses TRBV28 and TRBJ1-4; 8 bases are a match to TRBD1. Germline V CDR1 and CDR2: MDHEN, SYDVKM. This CDR3 has 14 residues. The trim removed 8 bases at V and 7 bases at J, leaving 9 bases unmatched. CDR3 nucleotide sequence: TGTGCCAGCCTCGACAGGGGAAGCTCTGAAAAACTGTTTTTT. This sequence encodes CASLDRGSSEKLFF.

The rearrangement joins TRBV5-6 to TRBJ2-7; D unclear. CDR3 length equals 12 residues. V lost 4 bases to trimming and J lost 6 bases, with 11 bases between them. Germline CDR1 SGHDT, CDR2 YYEEEE. This CDR3 is CASSPRLAEQYF. DNA of the CDR3: TGTGCCAGCAGCCCACGGCTGGCCGAGCAGTACTTC.

This chain connects TRBV9 to TRBJ2-3, with 16 bases that match TRBD2. The CDR3 totals 21 residues. In germline, CDR1 is SGDLS, CDR2 YYNGEE. With 0 bases clipped from V and 0 bases from J, the junction kept 10 bases outside the gene matches. CDR3 DNA: TGTGCCAGCAGCGTAGTTGGGGAGGGGACTAGCGGGAGGGCCAGCACAGATACGCAGTATTTT. This encodes CASSVVGEGTSGRASTDTQYF.

CDR3 DNA sequence: TGTGCCAGCTCACCCGGGACAGGGTCGTCTGGGGAGCTGTTTTTT. Translation gives CASSPGTGSSGELFF. This chain links TRBV18 with TRBJ2-2, with 9 bases identical to TRBD1. Germline V gene data show CDR1 as KGHSH and CDR2 as LQKENI. This CDR3 region has 15 residues. With 3 bases clipped from V and 8 bases from J, the junction kept 7 bases outside the gene matches.

The rearrangement uses TRBV15 and TRBJ2-3; no definite D call. Germline V gene data show CDR1 as LNHNV and CDR2 as YYDKDF (reference sequence). The CDR3 loop spans 12 amino acids. V was clipped by 0 bases and J by 4 bases, with 2 bases between them. CDR3 residues: CATSREADTQYF. DNA of the CDR3: TGTGCCACCAGCAGAGAGGCAGATACGCAGTATTTT.

CDR3 DNA sequence: TGTGCCACCTCGAGGGGATATAGCAATCAGCCCCAGCATTTT. This sequence encodes CATSRGYSNQPQHF. V gene TRBV28 combines with J gene TRBJ1-5; tentatively, D is TRBD1 (5 bases). Germline lookup yields CDR1 MDHEN and CDR2 SYDVKM. Deletions cut 10 bases from V and 0 bases from J, with 13 bases between. CDR3 length: 14 amino acids.

J is TRBJ2-5 and V is TRBV9; no firm D call. Trimming took off 0 bases at V and 4 bases at J, with 4 bases between the two ends. CDR1 is SGDLS, CDR2 YYNGEE, per germline. This CDR3 is 12 amino acids long. The CDR3 nucleotides read TGTGCCAGCAGCGTAGGGGGAGAGACCCAGTACTTC. Its translation: CASSVGGETQYF.

The V call is TRBV4-1, the J call TRBJ1-4, with 8 bases identical to TRBD1. V lost 0 bases to trimming and J lost 3 bases; unmatched junction nucleotides: 6. Germline loops: CDR1 MGHRA, CDR2 YSYEKL. The CDR3 loop spans 17 amino acids. The CDR3 is CASSQEPWTGPNEKLFF. Here the CDR3 DNA reads TGCGCCAGCAGCCAAGAACCCTGGACAGGGCCTAATGAAAAACTGTTTTTT.

V usage is TRBV9 and J usage is TRBJ2-2; D remains ambiguous. V lost 0 bases, J lost 1 base, and 7 bases lay in between. CDR1 is SGDLS and CDR2 is YYNGEE in the germline V gene. This CDR3 has 15 residues. CDR3: CASSVEDENTGELFF. Here the CDR3 DNA reads TGTGCCAGCAGCGTAGAAGACGAGAACACCGGGGAGCTGTTTTTT.

This clone was detected only a few times. This rearrangement joins TRBV2 to TRBJ2-2, with TRBD1 matching over 10 bases. Germline assignment: CDR1 SNHLY and CDR2 FYNNEI. V shed 6 bases, J shed 5 bases, and the junction held 6 bases outside the gene matches. The CDR3 runs 15 residues. The chain's CDR3 is CASSAGQGRTGELFF. DNA for the CDR3: TGTGCCAGCAGCGCGGGACAGGGGAGGACCGGGGAGCTGTTTTTT.

About this clone: Other DNA sequences in the sample encode the same CDR3. CDR3 bases: TGTGCCAGCAGTTTAGGCAGCTATGGCTACACCTTC. This codes for CASSLGSYGYTF. The genes are TRBV28 and TRBJ1-2; the D is unclear. CDR1 is MDHEN and CDR2 is SYDVKM in the germline V gene. The V gene lost 2 bases and the J gene lost 4 bases, with 5 bases spanning the gap. This CDR3 spans 12 amino acids.

The chain has TRBV27 and TRBJ2-7; tentatively, D is TRBD1 or TRBD2 (5 bases each). The CDR3 sequence is 13 residues long. Trimming took 4 bases from V and 0 from J, leaving 7 bases between them. Germline V gene data show CDR1 as MNHEY and CDR2 as SMNVEV (reference sequence). In nucleotides, the CDR3 is TGTGCCAGCAGTTGGGACGGCTCCTACGAGCAGTACTTC. Encoded protein: CASSWDGSYEQYF.

This sequence joins TRBV28 and TRBJ1-1; weak D call: TRBD1 (5 bases). Germline V gene sequence: CDR1 MDHEN, CDR2 SYDVKM. The CDR3 is 15 residues long. Trimming took 5 bases from V and 0 from J, leaving 13 bases between them. CDR3 region: CASSPPGVVNTEAFF. DNA for the CDR3: TGTGCCAGCAGTCCCCCGGGGGTCGTGAACACTGAAGCTTTCTTT.

The J gene is TRBJ2-7, the V gene TRBV10-3, with no clear D. V was clipped by 0 bases and J by 5 bases, with 17 bases between them. The CDR3 spans 16 residues. CDR1 is ENHRY and CDR2 is SYGVKD in the germline V gene. The CDR3 is CAISESRFGVVHEQYF. CDR3 nucleotides: TGTGCCATCAGTGAGTCCCGGTTTGGGGTAGTTCACGAGCAGTACTTC.

There are a few counts of this clone. This sequence joins TRBV9 and TRBJ2-2, with D hard to call. V was trimmed by 1 base and J by 7 bases, leaving 2 bases between them. The germline V gene encodes CDR1 SGDLS and CDR2 YYNGEE. This CDR3 has 11 amino acids. Here the CDR3 reads CASSVHGELFF. DNA for the CDR3: TGTGCCAGCAGCGTACACGGGGAGCTGTTTTTT.

This sequence joins TRBV11-2 and TRBJ2-1; D is unclear. The CDR3 runs 15 residues. Germline CDR1 is SGHAT and CDR2 is FQNNGV. V was clipped by 1 base and J by 2 bases, with 9 bases between them. This chain's CDR3 is CASSLAYNPYNEQFF. CDR3 DNA sequence: TGTGCCAGCAGCTTAGCGTACAACCCCTACAATGAGCAGTTCTTC.